This is a list of T cell receptor beta chains from one sample in a study of CD8 T cells in ankylosing spondylitis. TCRdb re-called the 5' RACE reads with MiXCR, one entry per CDR3 protein. Of under 850,000 distinct CDR3 sequences listed, roughly 19% are singletons. The sample comprised blood, either unsorted or a sorted T cell fraction (not recorded which). Receptor source: a male donor with ankylosing spondylitis. The CDR3 runs from the conserved cysteine through the conserved F or W.

V: TRBV11-1; J: TRBJ1-1; CDR3: CASSSYLNTEAFF
V: TRBV27; J: TRBJ2-7; CDR3: CASKTSGYEQYF
V: TRBV7-9; J: TRBJ2-6; CDR3: CASTSPFGAGANVLTF
V: TRBV11-2; J: TRBJ1-6; CDR3: CASSLDVGNSPLHF
V: TRBV7-3; J: TRBJ1-1; CDR3: CASSLLGRDTEAFF
V: TRBV12-3/TRBV12-4; J: TRBJ1-5; CDR3: CASSGTSGNQPQHF
V: TRBV27; J: TRBJ1-2; CDR3: CASRPLPGQGVPSNYGYTF
V: TRBV29-1; J: TRBJ2-3; CDR3: CSGLISGADTQYF
V: TRBV19; J: TRBJ1-1; CDR3: CASSIGGWNTEAFF
V: TRBV16; J: TRBJ2-7; CDR3: CASSQMVLAGAIHEQYF
V: TRBV28; J: TRBJ1-6; CDR3: CASRSDSVNSPLHF
V: TRBV7-9; J: TRBJ1-5; CDR3: CASSPGQGPHQPQHF
V: TRBV20-1; J: TRBJ1-2; CDR3: CSARDTGRLGYTF
V: TRBV7-3; J: TRBJ1-1; CDR3: CASSLGRLGTEAFF
V: TRBV2; J: TRBJ2-1; CDR3: CASKENDYNEQFF
V: TRBV7-6; J: TRBJ1-4; CDR3: CASSPSSGGREKLFF
V: TRBV29-1; J: TRBJ1-2; CDR3: CSVEDRDVGYTF
V: TRBV20-1; J: TRBJ2-7; CDR3: CSASSGELGDSSYEQYF
V: TRBV15; J: TRBJ1-1; CDR3: CATSAPGPGTEAFF
V: TRBV29-1; J: TRBJ1-2; CDR3: CSVEERDYGYTF
V: TRBV7-8; J: TRBJ2-1; CDR3: CASSFRLALYNEQFF
V: TRBV7-9; J: TRBJ2-2; CDR3: CASSLGPGGGELFF
V: TRBV20-1; J: TRBJ1-2; CDR3: CSASFPGGGYTF
V: TRBV19; J: TRBJ1-1; CDR3: CASSMAGLGFF
V: TRBV12-3/TRBV12-4; J: TRBJ2-1; CDR3: CASGRGNEQFF
V: TRBV30; J: TRBJ1-1; CDR3: CAAFAGFMNTEAFF
V: TRBV12-3/TRBV12-4; J: TRBJ1-1; CDR3: CASSFPLEGPNTEAFF
V: TRBV20-1; J: TRBJ2-1; CDR3: CSAREEGMSVEQFF
V: TRBV27; J: TRBJ2-5; CDR3: CASRGSRETQYF
V: TRBV27; J: TRBJ2-3; CDR3: CASSPGHPGLDTQYF
V: TRBV30; J: TRBJ2-3; CDR3: CAWSSGGPLTDTQYF
V: TRBV12-3/TRBV12-4; J: TRBJ2-1; CDR3: CASSSNRLAGSSYNEQFF
V: TRBV18; J: TRBJ2-7; CDR3: CASSPWGGHEQYF
V: TRBV12-3/TRBV12-4; J: TRBJ2-7; CDR3: CASSLAVGWGLAGTSYEQYF
V: TRBV4-1; J: TRBJ1-2; CDR3: CASSQEGQLNYGYTF
V: TRBV3-1; J: TRBJ2-2; CDR3: CASSQEGVGELFF
V: TRBV2; J: TRBJ2-7; CDR3: CASQRESNEQYF
V: TRBV6-1; J: TRBJ2-3; CDR3: CASSENSRGNTQYF
V: TRBV12-3/TRBV12-4; J: TRBJ1-5; CDR3: CASSGGQGRKPQHF
V: TRBV28; J: TRBJ1-1; CDR3: CASSRVSVNTEAFF
V: TRBV5-4; J: TRBJ2-2; CDR3: CASSLRDRGFTGELFF
V: TRBV6-5; J: TRBJ2-2; CDR3: CASSYEGRTPSNTGELFF